This T cell receptor (beta chain) was found in a study of blood T cell repertoires in COVID-19. Sequencing used immunoSEQ multiplex PCR; TCRdb keeps in-frame clones, though not all of them. Here the sample spans 250,000 to 350,000 clones, 70% to 90% being singletons. This sequence originates from a woman between 25 and 40 years old with active or convalescent COVID-19. Sequenced sample: peripheral blood.

In nucleotides, the CDR3 is TGTGCCAGCAGTTTCAGGGGGCTTCGGAACACTGAAGCTTTCTTT. Translation: CASSFRGLRNTEAFF. The V gene is TRBV27, the J gene TRBJ1-1; 8 nucleotides line up with TRBD1. CDR1 and CDR2 (germline): MNHEY, SMNVEV (reference sequence). The CDR3 extends over 15 amino acids. The V and J ends lost 3 bases and 1 base, in that order; junction bases with no gene match: 4.